Listed below are T cell receptor beta chains from one sample, sequenced in a study of T-cell reconstitution after alpha-beta-depleted transplantation in children. TCRdb analysed the PCR reads with MiXCR anew, one entry per CDR3 protein. The repertoire holds about 110,000 distinct CDR3 sequences, with 5.5% to 7% as singletons. The source material was PBMCs, mostly from graft donor cells, sampled 360 days after TCRalphabeta/CD19-depleted stem cell transplant. The receptors stem from a male patient aged 2-15 years who had a stem cell transplant for acute lymphoblastic leukemia, so the T cells may come from the graft donor. Both conserved end residues are part of each CDR3. Fields, in order: J gene, V gene, CDR3 length, D gene, clone size, CDR3 protein, CDR3 DNA. D genes are given only for firm matches. Clone size appears in some rows only: once, few, many, or a class for an expanded clone.

TRBJ2-7,TRBV2,12,-,many,CASSGLRNEQYF,TGTGCCAGCAGCGGACTGAGGAACGAGCAGTACTTC
TRBJ2-6,TRBV9,17,-,-,CASSHSPGLSGANVLTF,TGTGCCAGCTCCCATAGCCCTGGACTCTCTGGGGCCAACGTCCTGACTTTC
TRBJ1-2,TRBV4-3,17,TRBD1,many,CASSQDVRQGANYGYTF,TGCGCCAGCAGCCAAGACGTTCGGCAGGGGGCTAACTATGGCTACACCTTC
TRBJ2-1,TRBV5-4,12,-,few,CATDSPFNEQFF,TGTGCCACCGACAGCCCCTTCAATGAGCAGTTCTTC
TRBJ2-1,TRBV27,14,-,few,CASSPSVLLNEQFF,TGTGCCAGCAGCCCATCGGTACTCCTCAATGAGCAGTTCTTC
TRBJ1-5,TRBV28,15,TRBD1,few,CASSSRTGPNQPQHF,TGTGCCAGCAGTTCGAGGACAGGACCTAATCAGCCCCAGCATTTT
TRBJ2-1,TRBV7-2,15,TRBD1,many,CASTWGTASYNEQFF,TGTGCCAGCACCTGGGGGACAGCTTCCTACAATGAGCAGTTCTTC
TRBJ1-2,TRBV5-1,15,-,many,CASSLSRGTNYGYTF,TGCGCCAGCAGCTTGTCAAGGGGGACTAACTATGGCTACACCTTC
TRBJ2-2,TRBV4-3,14,-,many,CASSQDGGVEELFF,TGCGCCAGCAGCCAAGATGGAGGGGTCGAAGAGCTGTTTTTT
TRBJ2-7,TRBV14,16,-,few,CASSPLGLPVKYEQYF,TGTGCCAGCAGCCCCCTGGGGCTGCCGGTTAAGTACGAGCAGTACTTC
TRBJ2-1,TRBV7-9,13,-,many,CASSFPEKDEQFF,TGTGCCAGCAGCTTCCCGGAGAAGGATGAGCAGTTCTTC
TRBJ2-2,TRBV24-1,15,-,many,CATSDLHPRLGILFF,TGTGCCACCAGTGATTTACATCCCCGCCTCGGAATTCTGTTTTTT
TRBJ2-3,TRBV5-1,17,TRBD2,many,CASSNYETSGSDYTQYF,TGCGCCAGCAGCAACTATGAGACTAGCGGGAGTGATTATACGCAGTATTTT
TRBJ2-1,TRBV5-1,15,-,many,CASNGRSSPYNEQFF,TGCGCCAGCAATGGGCGGAGCAGCCCATACAATGAGCAGTTCTTC
TRBJ2-3,TRBV9,13,-,many,CASSPRAVDTQYF,TGTGCCAGCAGCCCCAGAGCCGTGGATACGCAGTATTTT
TRBJ2-6,TRBV3-1,16,-,few,CASSQDLGSGANVLTF,TGTGCCAGCAGCCAAGATCTGGGCTCTGGGGCCAACGTCCTGACTTTC
TRBJ1-5,TRBV20-1,14,TRBD1,many,CSASGRGRLEPQHF,TGCAGTGCTAGCGGCAGGGGGAGGTTAGAGCCCCAGCATTTT
TRBJ1-1,TRBV28,13,TRBD1,many,CASSFTGVTEAFF,TGTGCCAGCAGTTTCACAGGGGTCACTGAAGCTTTCTTT
TRBJ2-5,TRBV29-1,14,TRBD2,many,CSVEGTSEQETQYF,TGCAGCGTTGAAGGTACTAGCGAACAAGAGACCCAGTACTTC
TRBJ1-5,TRBV5-6,15,-,-,CASSLTGHGNQPQHF,TGTGCCAGCAGCTTGACAGGTCACGGCAATCAGCCCCAGCATTTT
TRBJ1-2,TRBV2,10,-,-,CASRGRGYTF,TGTGCCAGCAGGGGACGAGGCTACACCTTC
TRBJ1-2,TRBV6-5,15,TRBD1,few,CASSYLRTRTGGYTF,TGTGCCAGCAGTTACTTGCGAACCCGGACAGGGGGCTACACCTTC
TRBJ2-3,TRBV5-1,15,TRBD2,-,CASSRGGIGTDTQYF,TGCGCCAGCAGCCGGGGGGGGATTGGCACAGATACGCAGTATTTT
TRBJ2-7,TRBV28,17,-,-,CASSSPLTRLVLLREYF,TGTGCCAGCAGTTCCCCACTAACCCGACTGGTCCTCCTACGAGAGTACTTC
TRBJ2-7,TRBV12-3/TRBV12-4,16,TRBD2,many,CASSLGLAGPLYEQYF,TGTGCCAGCAGTCTCGGACTAGCGGGTCCCCTCTACGAGCAGTACTTC
TRBJ2-7,TRBV4-2,14,-,-,CASSPGLVCYEQYF,TGTGCCAGCAGCCCCGGGCTGGTCTGCTACGAGCAGTACTTC
TRBJ1-1,TRBV27,13,-,many,CASSFTGITEAFF,TGTGCCAGCAGTTTTACAGGAATCACTGAAGCTTTCTTT
TRBJ2-3,TRBV15,14,-,many,CATSPSRATDTQYF,TGTGCCACCAGCCCAAGCAGGGCCACAGATACGCAGTATTTT
TRBJ1-5,TRBV6-1,14,-,many,CASSLPGSNQPQHF,TGTGCCAGCAGCCTGCCCGGGAGCAATCAGCCCCAGCATTTT
TRBJ2-7,TRBV11-2,13,-,many,CASSLGTAYEQYF,TGTGCCAGCAGCTTAGGGACAGCCTACGAGCAGTACTTC
TRBJ2-5,TRBV28,16,-,-,CASSPTRGWSQETQYF,TGTGCCAGCAGCCCGACCAGGGGCTGGAGTCAAGAGACCCAGTACTTC
TRBJ1-1,TRBV29-1,11,-,many,CSYRMNTEAFF,TGCAGCTACAGGATGAACACTGAAGCTTTCTTT
TRBJ2-2,TRBV11-2,15,-,few,CASSSSGDSTGELFF,TGTGCCAGCAGCTCCTCAGGGGATTCTACCGGGGAGCTGTTTTTT
TRBJ1-1,TRBV6-6,12,-,many,CASSKRNTEAFF,TGTGCCAGCAGCAAGAGGAACACTGAAGCTTTCTTT
TRBJ1-2,TRBV9,12,-,many,CASSEGRWGYTF,TGTGCCAGCAGCGAGGGACGGTGGGGCTACACCTTC
TRBJ1-2,TRBV5-1,15,TRBD1,few,CASSPGQVGPYGYTF,TGCGCCAGCAGCCCGGGACAGGTGGGGCCCTATGGCTACACCTTC
TRBJ2-1,TRBV5-6,16,TRBD1,-,CASSLGLGGLGNEQFF,TGTGCCAGCAGCTTGGGTCTAGGGGGCTTAGGCAATGAGCAGTTCTTC
TRBJ1-3,TRBV9,17,-,few,CASSANPTGFSGNTIYF,TGTGCCAGCAGCGCCAACCCCACAGGCTTCTCTGGAAACACCATATATTTT
TRBJ2-2,TRBV10-3,16,-,many,CAISDLGRANTGELFF,TGTGCCATCAGTGACCTCGGACGGGCGAACACCGGGGAGCTGTTTTTT
TRBJ1-6,TRBV27,14,-,few,CASSSGTSNSPLHF,TGTGCCAGCAGTTCTGGGACATCCAATTCACCCCTCCACTTT
TRBJ2-3,TRBV12-3/TRBV12-4,15,-,many,CASKGRLFSTDTQYF,TGTGCCAGCAAAGGGAGACTTTTTAGCACAGATACGCAGTATTTT
TRBJ2-2,TRBV7-3,15,TRBD2,few,CASSFSGPGPGELFF,TGTGCCAGCAGCTTTAGCGGGCCTGGGCCCGGGGAGCTGTTTTTT
TRBJ2-7,TRBV5-4,13,-,few,CASSFLGSYEQYF,TGTGCCAGCAGCTTCCTGGGCTCCTACGAGCAGTACTTC
TRBJ2-3,TRBV20-1,14,TRBD1,many,CSARSYRTGYTQYF,TGCAGTGCTAGGTCCTATAGGACAGGGTATACGCAGTATTTT
TRBJ2-1,TRBV4-3,14,TRBD1,many,CASSPGQGAWEQFF,TGCGCCAGCAGCCCCGGACAGGGGGCATGGGAGCAGTTCTTC
TRBJ2-7,TRBV6-5,16,-,-,CASSYSGYRASYEQYF,TGTGCCAGCAGTTACTCTGGGTACAGGGCATCCTACGAGCAGTACTTC
TRBJ2-7,TRBV20-1,15,-,many,CSALPRKIKRYEQYF,TGCAGTGCTCTCCCTCGCAAAATAAAGCGATACGAGCAGTACTTC
TRBJ1-2,TRBV6-2/TRBV6-3,18,TRBD1,few,CASSHPRTGGLSNHGYTF,TGTGCCAGCAGTCACCCTCGGACAGGGGGCCTAAGCAACCATGGCTACACCTTC
TRBJ2-1,TRBV7-8,16,-,many,CASSLVSASFYNEQFF,TGTGCCAGCAGCTTAGTCAGCGCATCCTTCTACAATGAGCAGTTCTTC
TRBJ1-5,TRBV24-1,14,-,few,CATSASGPHQPQHF,TGTGCCACCAGTGCTTCGGGACCGCATCAGCCCCAGCATTTT
TRBJ2-3,TRBV11-1,20,-,many,CASSLDPVLIARNFTDTQYF,TGTGCCAGCAGCTTAGACCCCGTGCTTATAGCCAGGAATTTCACAGATACGCAGTATTTT
TRBJ2-1,TRBV5-1,13,TRBD2,many,CASSSREEVRQFF,TGCGCCAGCAGCTCCCGGGAGGAAGTTCGACAGTTCTTC
TRBJ2-3,TRBV27,17,TRBD2,few,CASWRGGPRPGTDTQYF,TGTGCCAGTTGGCGCGGGGGACCGCGCCCGGGGACAGATACGCAGTATTTT
TRBJ1-2,TRBV4-3,16,-,many,CASSQDRQGRNYGYTF,TGCGCCAGCAGCCAAGATCGGCAGGGGCGGAACTATGGCTACACCTTC
TRBJ2-7,TRBV5-1,11,-,many,CASHGSYEQYF,TGCGCCAGCCACGGGAGCTACGAGCAGTACTTC
TRBJ2-7,TRBV7-2,13,-,many,CASSLNRAYEQYF,TGTGCCAGCAGCTTGAACAGGGCCTACGAGCAGTACTTC
TRBJ2-1,TRBV6-1,14,-,few,CASTSSTGYNEQFF,TGTGCCAGCACCTCGTCTACAGGTTACAATGAGCAGTTCTTC